This T cell receptor (beta chain) came from a study of blood T cell repertoires in COVID-19. About the research overall: Acute-phase and convalescent COVID-19 samples originated in the United States, Italy and Spain. Nucleic acid was either cDNA or gDNA, and it came from T cells, B-cell-depleted T cells, or PBMCs.

Sequencing used immunoSEQ multiplex PCR; TCRdb keeps in-frame clones, though not all of them. This table has 180,000 or so clones, 88% appearing once. V lost 7 bases and J 8 bases, leaving 9 bases between the germline ends. The CDR3 loop spans 11 amino acids. Germline lookup yields CDR1 MDHEN and CDR2 SYDVKM. The chain combines TRBV28 with TRBJ2-1; the D is unclear. This receptor was taken from a woman in her thirties with acute or convalescent COVID-19. Sequencing was done on a sample of peripheral blood. CDR3 region: CASTTSHEQFF. CDR3 coding DNA: TGTGCCAGCACTACCTCCCATGAGCAGTTCTTC.